This T cell receptor (beta chain) is from a study of T-cell memory formation after mild COVID-19. TCRdb reprocessed the 5' RACE reads via MiXCR and lists one record per CDR3 protein. The sample lists hundreds of thousands of distinct CDR3 sequences, around 16% seen once, with around 8.1% in the top ten. The clonotype comes from an adult woman who had mild COVID-19 (a few samples of this study predate the infection). Cell type and time point are not known. The sequenced sample was PBMCs or a T cell subset sorted from them (not recorded which).

The CDR3 DNA is TGTGCCAGCAGCGTAGGGCACGTTGGGGACCAGTACTTC. Translation: CASSVGHVGDQYF. The chain has TRBV9 and TRBJ2-5; no clear D gene. V was clipped by 0 bases and J by 10 bases, with 13 bases between them. Germline CDR1 is SGDLS and CDR2 is YYNGEE. There are 13 residues in the CDR3.